The TCR beta chain under discussion was sequenced for a study of identical twins. General study points: Beta clonotypes that were abundant in cord blood contained fewer insertions, a pattern absent from memory repertoires.

TCRdb called the 5' RACE reads again in MiXCR, with one record for every CDR3 protein. This sample has roughly 500,000 distinct CDR3 sequences; about 20% occur once, and the top ten carry around 0.91%. CDR3 length: 15 residues. CDR1 is SQVTM and CDR2 is ANQGSEA in the germline V gene. Trimming took 3 bases from V and 1 from J; bases not matched to a gene: 4. As concerns this clonotype: No antigen is known for it.

Another study also made use of these data, one on T cells expressing NK-cell markers.

The sequenced sample was CD4+ T cells sorted from blood. This receptor was identified in a woman aged 18-35 years in good health. The chain employs TRBV29-1 and TRBJ2-3; 10 positions agree with TRBD2. This CDR3 reads CSVEPLAGGTDTQYF. CDR3 in DNA: TGCAGCGTTGAGCCGCTAGCGGGAGGCACAGATACGCAGTATTTT.